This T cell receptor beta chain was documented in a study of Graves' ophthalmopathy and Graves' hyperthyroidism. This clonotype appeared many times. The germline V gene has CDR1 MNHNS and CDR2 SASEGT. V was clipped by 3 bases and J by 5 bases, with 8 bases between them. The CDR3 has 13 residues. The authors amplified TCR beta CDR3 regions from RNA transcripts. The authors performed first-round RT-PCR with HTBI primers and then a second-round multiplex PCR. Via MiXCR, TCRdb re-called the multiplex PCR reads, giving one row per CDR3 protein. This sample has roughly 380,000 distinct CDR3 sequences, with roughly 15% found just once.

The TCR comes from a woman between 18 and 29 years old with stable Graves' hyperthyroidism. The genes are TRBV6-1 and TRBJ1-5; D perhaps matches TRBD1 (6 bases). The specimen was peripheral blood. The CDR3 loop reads CASSDDRYQPQHF. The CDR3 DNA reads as TGTGCCAGCAGTGACGACAGGTATCAGCCCCAGCATTTT.